Listed below are T cell receptor beta chains from one sample, sequenced in a study of low-dose radiotherapy and immunotherapy resistance in tumors. Each CDR3 protein gets one entry after TCRdb re-called the reads with MiXCR. The sample contains under 90,000 distinct CDR3 sequences, about 17% of which appear only once. The sample consisted of PBMCs, taken after low-dose radiotherapy plus immunotherapy. Every receptor here comes from a male donor with prostate cancer. The CDR3 runs from the conserved cysteine through the conserved F or W.

j_gene: TRBJ2-1
v_gene: TRBV19
CDR3aa: CASSIAHRSYNEQFF

j_gene: TRBJ2-1
v_gene: TRBV20-1
CDR3aa: CSARDRAGTEQFF

j_gene: TRBJ2-3
v_gene: TRBV29-1
CDR3aa: CSVERGPRTQYF

j_gene: TRBJ1-1
v_gene: TRBV6-5
CDR3aa: CASGQGGDDTEAFF

j_gene: TRBJ2-7
v_gene: TRBV5-6
CDR3aa: CASSLRAHSEQYF

j_gene: TRBJ2-1
v_gene: TRBV7-2
CDR3aa: CASSLGTRSTEQFF

j_gene: TRBJ1-4
v_gene: TRBV20-1
CDR3aa: CSARDWSGKGKLFF

j_gene: TRBJ1-1
v_gene: TRBV28
CDR3aa: CASSLGGVKSAEAFF

j_gene: TRBJ2-1
v_gene: TRBV28
CDR3aa: CASSLSYSSGSHNEQFF

j_gene: TRBJ1-2
v_gene: TRBV11-2
CDR3aa: CASSLNTGTYGYTF

j_gene: TRBJ2-7
v_gene: TRBV5-1
CDR3aa: CASSPDRGNSYEQYF

j_gene: TRBJ2-3
v_gene: TRBV28
CDR3aa: CASRSGRHSTDTQYF

j_gene: TRBJ2-1
v_gene: TRBV10-3
CDR3aa: CAIMGDGSSYNEQFF

j_gene: TRBJ2-7
v_gene: TRBV23-1
CDR3aa: CASRIGQYF

j_gene: TRBJ2-5
v_gene: TRBV20-1
CDR3aa: CSAPDRGRGETQYF

j_gene: TRBJ1-1
v_gene: TRBV7-2
CDR3aa: CASSARQGSNTEAFF

j_gene: TRBJ2-7
v_gene: TRBV29-1
CDR3aa: CSVEEQVSGASYEQYF

j_gene: TRBJ2-3
v_gene: TRBV18
CDR3aa: CASSPGTVRTDTQYF

j_gene: TRBJ2-2
v_gene: TRBV6-1
CDR3aa: CASSLLSNTGELFF

j_gene: TRBJ1-5
v_gene: TRBV7-2
CDR3aa: CASSLAQAGISQPQHF

j_gene: TRBJ2-7
v_gene: TRBV28
CDR3aa: CASSSGVDEQYF

j_gene: TRBJ1-4
v_gene: TRBV29-1
CDR3aa: CSVVDGGLFF

j_gene: TRBJ1-1
v_gene: TRBV30
CDR3aa: CAWSVPPSSEAFF

j_gene: TRBJ2-5
v_gene: TRBV4-1
CDR3aa: CASSQGGTYQETQYF

j_gene: TRBJ1-4
v_gene: TRBV29-1
CDR3aa: CSARQTGSSEKLFF

j_gene: TRBJ2-1
v_gene: TRBV3-1
CDR3aa: CASSLRGSEWANEQFF

j_gene: TRBJ2-3
v_gene: TRBV27
CDR3aa: CASSSGLGGGGDTQYF

j_gene: TRBJ2-3
v_gene: TRBV12-3/TRBV12-4
CDR3aa: CASTGLAGGITDTQYF

j_gene: TRBJ2-6
v_gene: TRBV6-1
CDR3aa: CATERGGLSGANVLTF

j_gene: TRBJ1-1
v_gene: TRBV25-1
CDR3aa: CASSGVGRLEAFF

j_gene: TRBJ1-1
v_gene: TRBV27
CDR3aa: CAIGRGPGTEAFF

j_gene: TRBJ2-1
v_gene: TRBV7-2
CDR3aa: CASSLPGLAANEQFF

j_gene: TRBJ1-2
v_gene: TRBV10-3
CDR3aa: CAISPGASGYTF

j_gene: TRBJ2-7
v_gene: TRBV7-2
CDR3aa: CASSLVALAGVEQYF

j_gene: TRBJ2-5
v_gene: TRBV4-1
CDR3aa: CASSQVLAEYQETQYF

j_gene: TRBJ2-1
v_gene: TRBV24-1
CDR3aa: CATSEPGTSGSTGHNEQFF

j_gene: TRBJ2-2
v_gene: TRBV10-3
CDR3aa: CAIKEGGTGELFF

j_gene: TRBJ2-7
v_gene: TRBV12-3/TRBV12-4
CDR3aa: CASSFPPQVYEQYF

j_gene: TRBJ2-1
v_gene: TRBV28
CDR3aa: CASSFPGTGAGEQFF

j_gene: TRBJ2-2
v_gene: TRBV12-3/TRBV12-4
CDR3aa: CASSRPPGWEGLIAGTGELFF